This T cell receptor beta chain is from a study of blood T cell repertoires in COVID-19. Original data processing: Estimation of nucleated cell counts was performed using reference gene primer amplification. Produced via immunoSEQ multiplex PCR; TCRdb's table is partial and in-frame only. The V and J calls and the clone size are those of that table, but D and trimming were determined from the DNA. The table has around 300,000 clones, over 75% seen once; the top ten hold around 1.1%. V lost 3 bases and J lost 6, with 12 bases in between. Per germline, CDR1 KGHSH and CDR2 LQKENI. This CDR3 has 13 residues. Individuals drawn from 20 to 30 US areas were about 18 to 90 years old.

Specimen: PBMCs or T cells enriched from blood (not recorded which). This sequence originates from a woman aged 25 to 39 who had recovered from COVID-19. The V and J genes are TRBV18 and TRBJ2-7, with D perhaps matching TRBD1 (5 bases). The CDR3 protein is CASSPQTDSEQYF. The DNA of the CDR3 is TGTGCCAGCTCACCTCAGACAGACAGCGAGCAGTACTTC.